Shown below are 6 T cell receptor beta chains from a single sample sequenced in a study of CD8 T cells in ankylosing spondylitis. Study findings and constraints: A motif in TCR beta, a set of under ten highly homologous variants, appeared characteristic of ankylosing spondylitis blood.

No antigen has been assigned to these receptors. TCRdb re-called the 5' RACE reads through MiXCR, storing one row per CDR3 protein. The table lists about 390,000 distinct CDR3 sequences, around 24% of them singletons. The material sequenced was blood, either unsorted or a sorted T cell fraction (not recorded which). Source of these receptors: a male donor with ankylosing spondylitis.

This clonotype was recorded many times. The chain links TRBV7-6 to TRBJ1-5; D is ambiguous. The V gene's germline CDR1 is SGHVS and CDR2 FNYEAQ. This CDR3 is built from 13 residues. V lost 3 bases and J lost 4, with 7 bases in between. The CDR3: CASSFSDNQPQHF. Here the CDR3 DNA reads TGTGCCAGCAGCTTCTCGGATAATCAGCCCCAGCATTTT.

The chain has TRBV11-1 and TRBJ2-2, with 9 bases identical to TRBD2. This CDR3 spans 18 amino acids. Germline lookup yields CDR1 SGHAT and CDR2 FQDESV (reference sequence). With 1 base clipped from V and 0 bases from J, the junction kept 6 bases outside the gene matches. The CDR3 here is CASSLGAGGLSNTGELFF. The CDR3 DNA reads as TGTGCCAGCAGCTTAGGAGCGGGAGGCCTGTCGAACACCGGGGAGCTGTTTTTT.

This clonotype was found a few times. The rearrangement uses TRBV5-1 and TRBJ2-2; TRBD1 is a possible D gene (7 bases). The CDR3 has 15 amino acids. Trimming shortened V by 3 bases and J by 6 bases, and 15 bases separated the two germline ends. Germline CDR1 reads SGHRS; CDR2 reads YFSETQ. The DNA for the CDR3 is TGCGCCAGCAGCTCTGTGGCAGGGGGGCCCGGGGAGCTGTTTTTT. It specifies CASSSVAGGPGELFF.

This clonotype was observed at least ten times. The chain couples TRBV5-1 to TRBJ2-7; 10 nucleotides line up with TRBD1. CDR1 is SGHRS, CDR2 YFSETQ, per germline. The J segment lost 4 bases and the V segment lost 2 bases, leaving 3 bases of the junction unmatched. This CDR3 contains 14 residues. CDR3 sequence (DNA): TGCGCCAGCAGCTTCGGACAGGGGGTATACGAGCAGTACTTC. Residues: CASSFGQGVYEQYF.

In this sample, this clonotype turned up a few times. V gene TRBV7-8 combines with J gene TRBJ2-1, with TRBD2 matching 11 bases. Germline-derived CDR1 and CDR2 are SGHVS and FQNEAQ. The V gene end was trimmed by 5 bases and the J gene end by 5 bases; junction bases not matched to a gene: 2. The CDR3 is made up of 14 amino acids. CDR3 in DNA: TGTGCCAGCAGCGAGACTAGCGGGGACAATGAGCAGTTCTTC. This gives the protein CASSETSGDNEQFF.

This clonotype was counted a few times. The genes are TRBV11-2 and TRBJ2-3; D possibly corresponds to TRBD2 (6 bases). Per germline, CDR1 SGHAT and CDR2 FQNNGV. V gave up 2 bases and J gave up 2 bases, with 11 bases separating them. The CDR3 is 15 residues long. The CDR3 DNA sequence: TGTGCCAGCAGCTTATTTAGCGGCCTCACAGATACGCAGTATTTT. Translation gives CASSLFSGLTDTQYF.